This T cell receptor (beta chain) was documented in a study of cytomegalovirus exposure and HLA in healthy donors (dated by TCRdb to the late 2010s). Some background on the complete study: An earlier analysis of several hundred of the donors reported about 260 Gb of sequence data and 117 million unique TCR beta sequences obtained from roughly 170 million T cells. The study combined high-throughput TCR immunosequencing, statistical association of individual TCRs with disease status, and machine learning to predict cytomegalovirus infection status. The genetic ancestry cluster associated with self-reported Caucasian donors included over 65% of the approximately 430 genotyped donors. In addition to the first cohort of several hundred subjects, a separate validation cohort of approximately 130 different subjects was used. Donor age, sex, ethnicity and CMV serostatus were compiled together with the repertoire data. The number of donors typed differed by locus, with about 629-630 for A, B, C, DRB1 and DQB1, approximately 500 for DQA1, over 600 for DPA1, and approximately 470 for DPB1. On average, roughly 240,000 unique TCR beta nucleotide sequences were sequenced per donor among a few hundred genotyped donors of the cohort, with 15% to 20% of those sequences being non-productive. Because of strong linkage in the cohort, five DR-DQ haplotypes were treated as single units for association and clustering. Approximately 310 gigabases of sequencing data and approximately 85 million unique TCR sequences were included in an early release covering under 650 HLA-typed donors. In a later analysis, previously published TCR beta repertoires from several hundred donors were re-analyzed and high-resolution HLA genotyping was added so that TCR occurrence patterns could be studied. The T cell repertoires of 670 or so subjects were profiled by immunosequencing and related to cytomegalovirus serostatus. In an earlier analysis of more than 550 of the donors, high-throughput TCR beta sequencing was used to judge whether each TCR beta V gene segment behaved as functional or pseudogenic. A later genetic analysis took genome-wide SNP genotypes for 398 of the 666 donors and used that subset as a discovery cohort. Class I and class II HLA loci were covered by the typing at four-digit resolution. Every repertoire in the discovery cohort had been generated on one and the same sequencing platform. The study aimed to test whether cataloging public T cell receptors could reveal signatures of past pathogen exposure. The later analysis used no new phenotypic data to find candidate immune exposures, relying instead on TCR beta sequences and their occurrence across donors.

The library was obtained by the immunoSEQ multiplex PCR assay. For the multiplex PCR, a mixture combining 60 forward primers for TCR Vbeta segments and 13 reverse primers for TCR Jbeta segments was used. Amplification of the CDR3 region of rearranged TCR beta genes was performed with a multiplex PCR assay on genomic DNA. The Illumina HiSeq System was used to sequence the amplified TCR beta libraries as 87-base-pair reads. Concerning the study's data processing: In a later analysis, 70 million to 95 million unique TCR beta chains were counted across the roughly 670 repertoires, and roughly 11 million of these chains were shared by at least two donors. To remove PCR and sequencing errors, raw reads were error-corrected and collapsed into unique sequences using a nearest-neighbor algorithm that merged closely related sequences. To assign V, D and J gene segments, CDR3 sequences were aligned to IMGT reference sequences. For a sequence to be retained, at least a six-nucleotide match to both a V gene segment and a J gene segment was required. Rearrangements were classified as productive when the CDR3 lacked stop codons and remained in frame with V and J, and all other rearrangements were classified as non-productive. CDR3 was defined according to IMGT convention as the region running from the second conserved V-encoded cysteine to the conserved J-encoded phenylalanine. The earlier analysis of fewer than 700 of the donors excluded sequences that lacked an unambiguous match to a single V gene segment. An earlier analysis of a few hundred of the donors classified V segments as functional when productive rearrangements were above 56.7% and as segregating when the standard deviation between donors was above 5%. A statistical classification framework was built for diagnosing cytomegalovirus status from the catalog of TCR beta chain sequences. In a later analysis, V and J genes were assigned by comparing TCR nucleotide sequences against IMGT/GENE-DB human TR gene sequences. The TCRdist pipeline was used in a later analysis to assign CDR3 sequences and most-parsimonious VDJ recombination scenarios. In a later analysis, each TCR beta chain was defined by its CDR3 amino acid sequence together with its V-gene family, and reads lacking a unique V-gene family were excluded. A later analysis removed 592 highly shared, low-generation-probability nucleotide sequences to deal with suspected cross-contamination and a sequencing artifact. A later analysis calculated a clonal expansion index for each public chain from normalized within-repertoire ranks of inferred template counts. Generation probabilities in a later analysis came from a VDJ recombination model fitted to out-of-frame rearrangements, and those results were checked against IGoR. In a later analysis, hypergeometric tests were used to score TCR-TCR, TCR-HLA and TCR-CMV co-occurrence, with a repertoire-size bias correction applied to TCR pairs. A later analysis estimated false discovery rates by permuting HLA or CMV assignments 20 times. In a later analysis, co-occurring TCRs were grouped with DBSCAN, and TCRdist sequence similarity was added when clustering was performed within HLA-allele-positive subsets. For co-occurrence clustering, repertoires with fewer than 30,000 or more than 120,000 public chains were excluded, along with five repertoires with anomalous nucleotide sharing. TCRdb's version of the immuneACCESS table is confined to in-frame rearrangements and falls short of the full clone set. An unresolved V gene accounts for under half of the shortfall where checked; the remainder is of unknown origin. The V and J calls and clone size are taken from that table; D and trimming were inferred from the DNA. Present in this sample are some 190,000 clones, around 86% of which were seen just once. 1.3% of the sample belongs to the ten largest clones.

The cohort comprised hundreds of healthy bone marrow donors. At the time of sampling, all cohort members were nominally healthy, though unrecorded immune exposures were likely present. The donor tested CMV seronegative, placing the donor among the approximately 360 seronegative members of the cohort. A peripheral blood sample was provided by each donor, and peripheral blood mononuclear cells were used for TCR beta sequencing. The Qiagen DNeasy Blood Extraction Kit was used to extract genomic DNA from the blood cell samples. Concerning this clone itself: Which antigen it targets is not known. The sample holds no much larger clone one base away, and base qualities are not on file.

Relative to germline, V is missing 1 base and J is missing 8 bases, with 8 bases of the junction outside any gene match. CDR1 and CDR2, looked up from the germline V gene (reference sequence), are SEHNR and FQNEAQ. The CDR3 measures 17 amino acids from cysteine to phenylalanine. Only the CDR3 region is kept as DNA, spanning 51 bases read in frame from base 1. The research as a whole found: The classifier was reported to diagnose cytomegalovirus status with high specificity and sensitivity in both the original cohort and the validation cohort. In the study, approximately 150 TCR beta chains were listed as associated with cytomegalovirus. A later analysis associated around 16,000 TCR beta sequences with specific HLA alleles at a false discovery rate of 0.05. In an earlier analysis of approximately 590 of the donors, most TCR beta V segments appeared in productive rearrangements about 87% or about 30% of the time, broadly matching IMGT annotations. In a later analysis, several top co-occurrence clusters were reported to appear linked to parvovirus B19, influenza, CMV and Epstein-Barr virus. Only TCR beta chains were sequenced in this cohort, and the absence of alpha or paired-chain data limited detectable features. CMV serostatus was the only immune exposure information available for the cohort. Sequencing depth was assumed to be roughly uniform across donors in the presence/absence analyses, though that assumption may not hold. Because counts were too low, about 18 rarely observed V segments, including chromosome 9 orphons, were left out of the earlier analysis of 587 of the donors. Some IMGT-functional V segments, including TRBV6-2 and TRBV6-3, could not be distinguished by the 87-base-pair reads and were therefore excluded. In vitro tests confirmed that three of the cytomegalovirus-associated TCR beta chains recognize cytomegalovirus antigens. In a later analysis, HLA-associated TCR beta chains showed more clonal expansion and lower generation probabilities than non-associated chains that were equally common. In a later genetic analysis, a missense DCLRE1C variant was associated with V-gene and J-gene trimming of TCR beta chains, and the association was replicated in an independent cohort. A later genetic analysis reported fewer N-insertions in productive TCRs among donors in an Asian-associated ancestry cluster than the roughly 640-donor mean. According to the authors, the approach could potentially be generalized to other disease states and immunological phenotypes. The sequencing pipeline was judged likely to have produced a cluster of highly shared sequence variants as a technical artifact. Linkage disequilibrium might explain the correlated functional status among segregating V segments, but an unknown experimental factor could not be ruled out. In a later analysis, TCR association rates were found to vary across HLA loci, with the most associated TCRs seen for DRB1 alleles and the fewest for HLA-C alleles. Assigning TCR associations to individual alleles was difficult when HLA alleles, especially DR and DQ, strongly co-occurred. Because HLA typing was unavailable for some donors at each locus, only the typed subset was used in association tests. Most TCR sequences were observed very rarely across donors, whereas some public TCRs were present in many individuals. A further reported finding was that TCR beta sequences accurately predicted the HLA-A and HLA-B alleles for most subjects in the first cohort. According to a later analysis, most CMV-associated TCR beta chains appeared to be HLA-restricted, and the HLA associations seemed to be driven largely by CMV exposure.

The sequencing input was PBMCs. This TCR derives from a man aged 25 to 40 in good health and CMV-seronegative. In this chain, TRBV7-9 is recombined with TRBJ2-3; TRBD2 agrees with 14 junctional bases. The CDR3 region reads CASSLEGLAGGAGTQYF. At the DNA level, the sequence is TGTGCCAGCAGCTTAGAAGGACTAGCGGGGGGCGCAGGTACGCAGTATTTT.